These 30 T cell receptor beta chains were all obtained from the same sample, sequenced in a study of cytomegalovirus exposure and HLA in healthy donors. The PCR contained 60 Vbeta and 13 Jbeta primers. Clones were read by immunoSEQ multiplex PCR, and TCRdb kept only the in-frame ones, dropping some. Of about 200,000 clones in the sample, 79% were seen once. Sequenced material: PBMCs. Receptors originate from a girl between 5 and 17 years old in good health and CMV-seropositive.

The chain uses TRBV7-6 and TRBJ1-5; D perhaps matches TRBD1 (5 bases). Germline V lookup: CDR1 SGHVS, CDR2 FNYEAQ. This CDR3 has 14 amino acids. V lost 5 bases and J 9 bases, leaving 17 bases between the germline ends. This CDR3 is CASSPQERGMPQHF. The CDR3 nucleotides are TGTGCCAGCAGCCCACAAGAAAGGGGCATGCCCCAGCATTTT.

This clone came up once. J is TRBJ1-2 and V is TRBV2; 7 nucleotides align to TRBD1. The CDR3 has 13 residues. Germline CDR1 SNHLY, CDR2 FYNNEI. The V segment lost 8 bases and the J segment 4 bases; nucleotides outside the gene matches: 7. The DNA for the CDR3 is TGTGCCAGCCCCGGGGGACAGATCTATGGCTACACCTTC. Translating gives CASPGGQIYGYTF.

The J gene is TRBJ2-5, the V gene TRBV27; 10 bases are shared with TRBD2. This CDR3 region has 14 residues. The V gene end was trimmed by 6 bases and the J gene end by 5 bases; junction bases not matched to a gene: 6. Germline V gene data show CDR1 as MNHEY and CDR2 as SMNVEV (reference sequence). CDR3 residues: CASRRSGGAETQYF. The CDR3 region has the DNA TGTGCCAGCAGACGGAGCGGGGGGGCGGAGACCCAGTACTTC.

J is TRBJ2-2 and V is TRBV9; no clear D. The V and J ends lost 3 bases and 5 bases respectively, with 8 bases between them. The germline V gene has CDR1 SGDLS and CDR2 YYNGEE. The CDR3 has 13 amino acids. This CDR3 is CASSALSTGELFF. The CDR3 DNA reads TGTGCCAGCAGCGCTCTATCGACCGGGGAGCTGTTTTTT.

The chain joins TRBV30 to TRBJ2-2; 8 nucleotides match TRBD1. V dropped 5 bases and J dropped 9; count of bases not matched to a gene: 8. The CDR3 has 13 residues. Germline assignment: CDR1 GTSNPN and CDR2 SVGIG (reference sequence). The CDR3 region is CAWDGTGQWELFF. The CDR3 DNA is TGTGCCTGGGACGGGACAGGTCAATGGGAGCTGTTTTTT.

The V gene is TRBV4-3, the J gene TRBJ1-4; the D is unclear. The V end lost 1 base, the J end lost 7 bases, and 13 bases lay between the germline ends. The V gene's germline CDR1 is LGHNA and CDR2 YSLEER. The CDR3 runs 15 residues. For the CDR3, the DNA is TGCGCCAGCAGCCAAGGAGGAGGGATGGGTGAAAAACTGTTTTTT. Residues: CASSQGGGMGEKLFF.

The genes are TRBV7-9 and TRBJ1-4, with D unclear. The CDR3 spans 12 residues. CDR1 is SEHNR, CDR2 FQNEAQ, per germline (reference sequence). Trimming left V 4 bases short and J 8 bases short, with 8 bases between. CDR3 DNA sequence: TGTGCCAGCAGCTCAGATACGGAAAAACTGTTTTTT. Its translation: CASSSDTEKLFF.

This chain connects TRBV30 to TRBJ2-2, with 8 positions matching TRBD1. J gave up 1 base and V 4 bases, and 5 bases lay outside the gene matches. CDR1 is GTSNPN and CDR2 is SVGIG in the germline V gene (reference sequence). CDR3 length equals 15 residues. CDR3 DNA sequence: TGTGCCTGGACAGGGGGCTTAAGGAACACCGGGGAGCTGTTTTTT. Amino acid sequence: CAWTGGLRNTGELFF.

This chain links TRBV10-3 with TRBJ2-7, with no clear D. The germline V and J ends were trimmed by 0 bases and 5 bases, with 14 bases remaining between them. The CDR3 is 15 residues long. Germline values: CDR1 ENHRY, CDR2 SYGVKD. CDR3 loop: CAISESGGPDNEQYF. The CDR3 DNA reads as TGTGCCATCAGTGAGTCAGGTGGGCCAGATAACGAGCAGTACTTC.

The chain joins TRBV21-1 to TRBJ1-5; the table's D gene call, TRBD1, was not cross checked with the DNA. TRBV21-1 corresponds to a pseudogene. CDR3 length equals 17 residues. The CDR3 sequence: CASSKAGRMDSNQPQHF. The DNA of the CDR3 is TGTGCCAGCAGCAAAGCGGGCAGGATGGATAGCAATCAGCCCCAGCATTTT.

The chain employs TRBV27 and TRBJ1-5; D call uncertain. Trimming removed 2 bases from V and 2 bases from J, with 10 bases in between. The CDR3 runs to 15 residues. Germline CDR1 is MNHEY and CDR2 is SMNVEV (reference sequence). Here the CDR3 reads CASSLEGAGNQPQHF. The CDR3 region has the DNA TGTGCCAGCAGTTTAGAGGGTGCGGGCAATCAGCCCCAGCATTTT.

The gene calls are TRBV4-3 and TRBJ1-2; TRBD1 might be the D (5 bases). The CDR3 consists of 12 residues. Trimming shortened V by 10 bases and J by 10 bases, and 19 bases separated the two germline ends. Germline V gene lookup returns CDR1 LGHNA and CDR2 YSLEER. The CDR3 region has the DNA TGCGCCACCGGACCCGACAGCCCTGACTACACCTTC. Protein sequence: CATGPDSPDYTF.

The chain links TRBV12-5 to TRBJ2-7, with TRBD2 as a possible D gene (6 bases). V lost 0 bases, J lost 4 bases, and 16 bases lay in between. The CDR3 spans 16 residues. Germline assignment: CDR1 LGHNT and CDR2 FRNRAP. The CDR3: CASGLVLARDSYEQYF. In nucleotides, the CDR3 is TGTGCTAGTGGTTTGGTACTAGCTCGGGACTCTTACGAGCAGTACTTC.

V gene TRBV10-1 combines with J gene TRBJ1-2; the match to TRBD1 covers 9 bases. V gave up 11 bases and J gave up 6 bases; unmatched junction bases: 10. The CDR3 totals 13 residues. Germline CDR1 WNHNN, CDR2 SYGVQD (reference sequence). The CDR3 nucleotides read TGCGCCCCGCCCCGGGACAGGGTAGATGGCTACACCTTC. Its translation: CAPPRDRVDGYTF.

The rearrangement links TRBV27 to TRBJ2-7; tentative D call: TRBD1 (5 bases). The CDR3 runs 13 residues. V was shortened by 5 bases and J by 4 bases, with 12 bases between the two germline ends. Germline V gene data show CDR1 as MNHEY and CDR2 as SMNVEV (reference sequence). The CDR3 DNA reads as TGTGCCAGCAGTACAGGAATCAGTTACGAGCAGTACTTC. As protein: CASSTGISYEQYF.

This clone was counted only a few times. The J gene is TRBJ2-7, the V gene TRBV25-1; 9 nucleotides line up with TRBD1. The germline V gene has CDR1 MGHDK and CDR2 SYGVNS. The length of the CDR3 is 15 residues. V shed 8 bases and J 3 bases; nucleotides not matched to a gene: 11. The CDR3 nucleotides read TGTGCCAGCGGACCCGCGGGACAGGGTATCTACGAGCAGTACTTC. Protein sequence: CASGPAGQGIYEQYF.

This clone was seen just once. The gene calls are TRBV28 and TRBJ1-1; 10 nucleotides agree with TRBD1. The CDR3 has 13 amino acids. Germline-derived CDR1 and CDR2 are MDHEN and SYDVKM. Trimming removed 4 bases from V and 5 bases from J; junction bases left unmatched: 1. CDR3 nucleotide sequence: TGTGCCAGCAGTTGGACAGGGGGTACTGAAGCTTTCTTT. The encoded protein is CASSWTGGTEAFF.

The chain carries TRBV7-8 and TRBJ2-2; 7 bases map to TRBD1. V dropped 5 bases and J dropped 1; count of bases not matched to a gene: 10. The CDR3 covers 17 residues. Germline-derived CDR1 and CDR2 are SGHVS and FQNEAQ. The CDR3, as DNA: TGTGCCAGCAGCGCCAGACAGGGCCCAATGAACACCGGGGAGCTGTTTTTT. Translating it yields CASSARQGPMNTGELFF.

The chain combines TRBV6-5 with TRBJ2-3; TRBD2 aligns across 13 bases. J was trimmed by 6 bases and V by 6 bases; bases with no gene match: 3. Germline loops: CDR1 MNHEY, CDR2 SVGAGI. This CDR3 spans 14 amino acids. The DNA of the CDR3 is TGTGCCAGCAGACTAGCGGGGGGGCCCGATACGCAGTATTTT. Encoded protein: CASRLAGGPDTQYF.

The V call is TRBV7-2, the J call TRBJ2-3, with 8 bases aligning to TRBD2. Trimming at V came to 6 bases and at J to 6 bases, leaving 11 bases not matched to a gene. This CDR3 has 15 amino acids. CDR1 is SGHTA, CDR2 FQGNSA, per germline. This CDR3 is CASRFSGGAGDTQYF. CDR3 coding DNA: TGTGCCAGCAGGTTCTCGGGGGGGGCAGGTGATACGCAGTATTTT.

This chain joins TRBV7-2 and TRBJ1-1; D may be TRBD1 (5 bases). The CDR3 has 16 residues. V was trimmed by 1 base and J by 0 bases, leaving 12 bases between them. Germline V gene data show CDR1 as SGHTA and CDR2 as FQGNSA. Here the CDR3 DNA reads TGTGCCAGCAGCTTAGTGGAGGGGCCCCTGAACACTGAAGCTTTCTTT. Translated: CASSLVEGPLNTEAFF. Using reference TRBV7-2 and TRBJ1-1 for the parts outside the CDR3, the full variable domain is GAGVSQSPSNKVTEKGKDVELRCDPISGHTALYWYRQSLGQGLEFLIYFQGNSAPDKSGLPSDRFSAERTGGSVSTLTIQRTQQEDSAVYLCASSLVEGPLNTEAFFGQGTRLTVV.

This clone was seen a few times. This chain uses TRBV29-1 with TRBJ1-1, with TRBD1 matching 7 bases. The CDR3 is 13 amino acids. Trimming at V came to 4 bases and at J to 4 bases, leaving 6 bases not matched to a gene. CDR1 is SQVTM and CDR2 is ANQGSEA in the germline V gene. CDR3 in amino acids: CSVVGTAFTEAFF. CDR3 DNA: TGCAGCGTTGTCGGGACAGCTTTCACTGAAGCTTTCTTT.

This sequence joins TRBV30 and TRBJ1-6, with 8 bases aligning to TRBD1. J gave up 9 bases and V 7 bases, and 5 bases lay outside the gene matches. This CDR3 region has 12 residues. Germline CDR1 is GTSNPN and CDR2 is SVGIG (reference sequence). CDR3 sequence reads: CALDRVSSPLHF. The CDR3 DNA follows: TGTGCCTTGGACAGGGTTTCTTCACCCCTCCACTTT.

The chain carries TRBV11-2 and TRBJ1-4; 7 nucleotides match TRBD1. This CDR3 is built from 16 residues. J was trimmed by 8 bases and V by 1 base; bases with no gene match: 10. CDR1 and CDR2 from the germline V gene are SGHAT and FQNNGV. The CDR3 spells CASSLGYRGGGEKLFF. The CDR3 DNA reads as TGTGCCAGCAGCTTAGGGTACAGGGGCGGTGGGGAAAAACTGTTTTTT.

CDR3 in DNA: TGCGCCAGCAGCCAAGGGGGGGAGAGTAATGAAAAACTGTTTTTT. This codes for CASSQGGESNEKLFF. The V and J genes are TRBV4-3 and TRBJ1-4; D might be TRBD1 (5 bases). V shed 1 base and J shed 4 bases, with 10 bases lying between them. This CDR3 has 15 residues. CDR1 and CDR2 from the germline V gene are LGHNA and YSLEER.

CDR3 DNA sequence: TGCAGCGCAAAACAGGGGAGTGTCTTGGACGAGCAGTACTTC. Translating it yields CSAKQGSVLDEQYF. The chain carries TRBV29-1 and TRBJ2-7; 7 bases line up with TRBD1. V dropped 7 bases and J dropped 5; count of bases not matched to a gene: 14. CDR1 is SQVTM and CDR2 is ANQGSEA in the germline V gene. The CDR3 has 14 residues.

The CDR3 sequence is CASSFDTISNTEAFF. Written as DNA, the CDR3 is TGTGCCAGCAGCTTTGACACGATTTCGAACACTGAAGCTTTCTTT. V is TRBV11-3 and J is TRBJ1-1; D gene unclear. Germline V gives CDR1 SGHNT, CDR2 YENEEA. This CDR3 comprises 15 residues. Trimming removed 3 bases at V and 1 base at J, with 12 bases between. Full variable domain (outside the CDR3, taken from reference TRBV11-3 and TRBJ1-1): EAGVVQSPRYKIIEKKQPVAFWCNPISGHNTLYWYLQNLGQGPELLIRYENEEAVDDSQLPKDRFSAERLKGVDSTLKIQPAELGDSAVYLCASSFDTISNTEAFFGQGTRLTVV.

The V gene is TRBV7-8, the J gene TRBJ2-7, with 7 positions matching TRBD2. CDR1 and CDR2 (germline): SGHVS, FQNEAQ. The V segment lost 5 bases and the J segment 1 base; nucleotides outside the gene matches: 5. The CDR3 has 14 residues. In DNA, the CDR3 is TGTGCCAGCAGCAAAAATAGCGGGTCCTACGAGCAGTACTTC. Protein product: CASSKNSGSYEQYF. Together with reference TRBV7-8 and TRBJ2-7, the CDR3 gives the full variable domain: GAGVSQSPRYKVAKRGQDVALRCDPISGHVSLFWYQQALGQGPEFLTYFQNEAQLDKSGLPSDRFFAERPEGSVSTLKIQRTQQEDSAVYLCASSKNSGSYEQYFGPGTRLTVT.

The V gene is TRBV5-6, the J gene TRBJ2-3; D gene uncertain. The CDR3 runs to 11 residues. Germline CDR1 reads SGHDT; CDR2 reads YYEEEE. V was cut by 4 bases and J by 4 bases, with 4 bases left in between. Here the CDR3 DNA reads TGTGCCAGCAGCCTAGCAGATACGCAGTATTTT. As protein: CASSLADTQYF.

This clone was counted a few times. This sample includes further DNA sequences coding for the same CDR3. The V and J genes are TRBV7-2 and TRBJ2-7, with 11 bases aligning to TRBD1. The CDR3 is 15 residues long. V was clipped by 1 base and J by 4 bases; unmatched bases: 3. Germline V gives CDR1 SGHTA, CDR2 FQGNSA. The CDR3 here is CASSLGWDRGYEQYF. Written as DNA, the CDR3 is TGTGCCAGCAGCTTAGGATGGGACAGGGGGTACGAGCAGTACTTC.